One sample yielded the 23 T cell receptor beta chains listed below, sequenced in a study of spatial heterogeneity in lung cancer. The study, taken as a whole, reports: Intratumoral expanded alpha and beta TCR counts were found to track tumor mutation counts.

No antigen has been identified for these receptors. Indicated time point: sample taken at primary tumor resection. MiXCR, run by TCRdb on the 5' RACE reads, gives a single entry per CDR3 protein. The table has about 16,000 distinct CDR3 sequences, 6.5% to 8% seen once. The sample was lung tumor tissue, taken at surgery. The receptors originated from a male donor with early-stage non-small cell lung cancer.

Ten or more counts support this clonotype. The CDR3 sequence is CASSLKGGPYEQYF. CDR3 nucleotides: TGTGCCAGCAGTTTAAAGGGCGGACCCTACGAGCAGTACTTC. V is TRBV27 and J is TRBJ2-7, with D unresolved. Trimming left V 2 bases short and J 2 bases short, with 10 bases between. The CDR3 length is 14 residues. Germline lookup yields CDR1 MNHEY and CDR2 SMNVEV (reference sequence).

Regarding this clonotype: This may stem from a read error, because a much larger clone lies one nucleotide away. Lacking the conserved final phenylalanine or tryptophan, this CDR3 likely reflects a read error. J is TRBJ2-5 and V is TRBV20-1; D is undetermined. The germline CDR1 and CDR2 sequences are DFQATT and SNEGSKA (reference sequence). The CDR3 is 11 residues long. Deletions cut 8 bases from V and 2 bases from J, with 9 bases between. CDR3 loop: CSTEHQETQYI. CDR3 bases: TGCAGTACTGAACATCAAGAGACCCAGTACATC.

This clonotype was seen many times. The CDR3 reads CASSPARQQETQYF. The DNA of the CDR3 is TGTGCCAGCAGCCCGGCCAGACAGCAAGAGACCCAGTACTTC. The rearrangement uses TRBV11-2 and TRBJ2-5, with a possible D match to TRBD1 (5 bases). Germline loops: CDR1 SGHAT, CDR2 FQNNGV. The V end was cut by 5 bases, the J end by 2 bases, with 12 bases between. This CDR3 contains 14 residues. Full variable domain (remainder filled in from reference TRBV11-2 and TRBJ2-5): EAGVAQSPRYKIIEKRQSVAFWCNPISGHATLYWYQQILGQGPKLLIQFQNNGVVDDSQLPKDRFSAERLKGVDSTLKIQPAKLEDSAVYLCASSPARQQETQYFGPGTRLLVL.

This clonotype was counted only a few times. The rearrangement links TRBV7-2 to TRBJ2-1, with a weak D call TRBD2 (5 bases). CDR3 length equals 13 residues. The V gene lost 4 bases and the J gene lost 7 bases, with 11 bases spanning the gap. In germline, CDR1 is SGHTA, CDR2 FQGNSA. CDR3 in DNA: TGTGCCAGCAGCTCCTATCTAGCAAATGAGCAGTTCTTC. Residues: CASSSYLANEQFF. The variable domain in full, with the rest retrieved from reference TRBV7-2 and TRBJ2-1, is GAGVSQSPSNKVTEKGKDVELRCDPISGHTALYWYRQSLGQGLEFLIYFQGNSAPDKSGLPSDRFSAERTGGSVSTLTIQRTQQEDSAVYLCASSSYLANEQFFGPGTRLTVL.

A word on this clonotype: A single base separates this from a much larger clone, so it may be a read error. The rearrangement uses TRBV7-9 and TRBJ1-2; a possible D gene is TRBD1 (5 bases). Trimming took 0 bases from V and 7 from J, leaving 18 bases between them. CDR3 length: 16 amino acids. Germline-derived CDR1 and CDR2 are SEHNR and FQNEAQ (reference sequence). The CDR3 region has the DNA TGTGCCAGCAGCTTAGCTTATCGTGACAGCACTACTGGCTACACCTTC. Its translation is CASSLAYRDSTTGYTF.

V usage is TRBV30 and J usage is TRBJ2-1, with TRBD2 matching over 11 bases. Per germline, CDR1 GTSNPN and CDR2 SVGIG (reference sequence). V was pared by 4 bases and J by 1 base, with 9 bases of the junction left unmatched. The CDR3 runs 17 residues. CDR3 protein: CAWIPGLAVLSYNEQFF. CDR3 coding DNA: TGTGCCTGGATACCGGGACTAGCGGTACTTTCCTACAATGAGCAGTTCTTC.

In its sample, this clonotype was seen many times. V and J are TRBV6-2 or TRBV6-3 and TRBJ2-5; D may be TRBD2 (5 bases). With 2 bases removed from V and 5 bases from J, the gap between germline ends came to 18 bases. Germline lookup yields CDR1 MNHEY and CDR2 SVGEGT. The CDR3 covers 16 residues. CDR3 in DNA: TGTGCCAGCAGTTACGGCGGGCCAAACCGGAGGGAGACCCAGTACTTC. Protein product: CASSYGGPNRRETQYF.

This clonotype occurred a few times. The rearrangement links TRBV7-2 to TRBJ2-2; 10 bases map to TRBD1. The CDR3 contains 15 residues. The germline V gene encodes CDR1 SGHTA and CDR2 FQGNSA. Trimming at V came to 4 bases and at J to 4 bases, leaving 3 bases not matched to a gene. CDR3 region: CASSSRTGGTGELFF. The CDR3, as DNA: TGTGCCAGCAGCTCCCGGACAGGGGGCACCGGGGAGCTGTTTTTT.

This clonotype was counted between two and nine times. The chain links TRBV14 to TRBJ2-3; D possibly matches TRBD1 or TRBD2 (5 bases each). V shed 0 bases and J shed 6 bases, with 13 bases lying between them. There are 15 residues in the CDR3. Looked up from germline, CDR1 is SGHDN and CDR2 is FVKESK. The CDR3: CASSQDLGPRDTQYF. The CDR3 nucleotides are TGTGCCAGCAGCCAAGATTTGGGACCTAGGGATACGCAGTATTTT.

This clonotype was observed many times. J is TRBJ2-7 and V is TRBV4-1; a possible D gene is TRBD2 (6 bases). V dropped 1 base and J dropped 7 bases, with 17 bases sitting between them. Per germline, CDR1 MGHRA and CDR2 YSYEKL. The CDR3 extends over 15 amino acids. CDR3 coding DNA: TGCGCCAGCAGCCAAGGCGGGGCCGGGTCCGGGGAGCAGTACTTC. Translating gives CASSQGGAGSGEQYF.

This rearrangement joins TRBV3-1 to TRBJ2-7; tentative D call: TRBD1 (5 bases). The CDR3 totals 15 residues. Germline lookup yields CDR1 LGHDT and CDR2 YNNKEL (reference sequence). Trimming pared 1 base from V and 3 bases from J, leaving 13 bases between. DNA of the CDR3: TGTGCCAGCAGCCAAGGGGGCGTGGGGATCTACGAGCAGTACTTC. This encodes CASSQGGVGIYEQYF.

This clonotype has a count of ten or more. The rearrangement links TRBV6-5 to TRBJ2-6; D may correspond to TRBD1 or TRBD2 (5 bases each). The length of the CDR3 is 17 residues. V was pared by 8 bases and J by 0 bases, with 17 bases between. Germline CDR1 and CDR2: MNHEY and SVGAGI. The CDR3 sequence: CASLGWGISSGANVLTF. DNA of the CDR3: TGTGCCAGCCTTGGGTGGGGGATTAGCTCTGGGGCCAACGTCCTGACTTTC.

The sample holds many counts of this clonotype. The J gene is TRBJ1-1, the V gene TRBV3-1, with TRBD1 as a possible D gene (5 bases). This CDR3 region has 13 residues. With 6 bases removed from V and 5 bases from J, the gap between germline ends came to 13 bases. CDR1 is LGHDT and CDR2 is YNNKEL in the germline V gene (reference sequence). The CDR3 bases are TGTGCCAGCAGGGCGGCAGGGTTTACTGAAGCTTTCTTT. It translates to CASRAAGFTEAFF.

This clonotype was recorded at least ten times. J is TRBJ2-3 and V is TRBV20-1; D is possibly TRBD2 (7 bases). The CDR3 runs to 15 residues. Trimming pared 7 bases from V and 2 bases from J, leaving 19 bases between. The germline V gene encodes CDR1 DFQATT and CDR2 SNEGSKA (reference sequence). CDR3 protein: CSVRRVGGATDTQYF. The CDR3 region has the DNA TGCAGTGTGAGAAGGGTAGGGGGGGCCACAGATACGCAGTATTTT.

This clonotype is termed medium-sized. The chain is built from TRBV5-8 and TRBJ1-1, with D perhaps matching TRBD1 (6 bases). This CDR3 region has 15 residues. Germline V gives CDR1 SGHTS, CDR2 YDEGEE. V dropped 1 base and J dropped 1 base, with 11 bases sitting between them. Here the CDR3 DNA reads TGTGCCAGCAGCTTGTTGGGGGCGGGGAACACTGAAGCTTTCTTT. Translated, it gives CASSLLGAGNTEAFF.

J is TRBJ1-2 and V is TRBV28; maybe TRBD1 (5 bases). CDR1 and CDR2 (germline): MDHEN, SYDVKM. There are 15 residues in the CDR3. Trimming removed 4 bases from V and 0 bases from J, with 12 bases in between. CDR3 bases: TGTGCCAGCAGTTCGGGCGGGACCGCTAACTATGGCTACACCTTC. This gives the protein CASSSGGTANYGYTF.

Many counts were recorded for this clonotype. The chain is built from TRBV20-1 and TRBJ2-1; D remains ambiguous. V was cut by 4 bases and J by 5 bases, with 9 bases left in between. Germline lookup yields CDR1 DFQATT and CDR2 SNEGSKA (reference sequence). The CDR3 runs to 12 residues. The CDR3 DNA is TGCAGTGCTAACGACGGTAACAATGAGCAGTTCTTC. It yields the protein CSANDGNNEQFF.

This clonotype was counted a few times. The chain links TRBV5-1 to TRBJ2-1; 13 nucleotides match TRBD2. The junction had 3 bases not matched to a gene; V was cut back by 0 bases and J by 9 bases. The CDR3 runs 15 residues. Germline V gives CDR1 SGHRS, CDR2 YFSETQ. The CDR3 nucleotides are TGCGCCAGCAGCTTGGAACTAGCGGGAGGGTCTGAGCAGTTCTTC. This encodes CASSLELAGGSEQFF. Using reference TRBV5-1 and TRBJ2-1 for the parts outside the CDR3, the full variable domain is KAGVTQTPRYLIKTRGQQVTLSCSPISGHRSVSWYQQTPGQGLQFLFEYFSETQRNKGNFPGRFSGRQFSNSRSEMNVSTLELGDSALYLCASSLELAGGSEQFFGPGTRLTVL.

This clonotype is large. The chain is built from TRBV2 and TRBJ2-3; D gene uncertain. The CDR3 loop spans 16 amino acids. Looked up from germline, CDR1 is SNHLY and CDR2 is FYNNEI. Between the trimmed V and J ends, which lost 1 base and 0 bases, there was a span of 11 bases. The CDR3 DNA reads TGTGCCAGCAGTGAAGACACACCATCTAGCACAGATACGCAGTATTTT. It yields the protein CASSEDTPSSTDTQYF. Full variable domain (missing parts from reference TRBV2 and TRBJ2-3): EPEVTQTPSHQVTQMGQEVILRCVPISNHLYFYWYRQILGQKVEFLVSFYNNEISEKSEIFDDQFSVERPDGSNFTLKIRSTKLEDSAMYFCASSEDTPSSTDTQYFGPGTRLTVL.

This clonotype was seen more than once but under ten times. The chain carries TRBV30 and TRBJ1-1; D is perhaps TRBD1 (6 bases). The CDR3 has 12 amino acids. Germline V gives CDR1 GTSNPN, CDR2 SVGIG (reference sequence). Trimming pared 5 bases from V and 1 base from J, leaving 8 bases between. CDR3 protein: CAWGQTNTEAFF. Here the CDR3 DNA reads TGTGCCTGGGGACAGACGAACACTGAAGCTTTCTTT.

This clonotype appeared a few times. The V gene is TRBV18, the J gene TRBJ2-7; D call uncertain. V was pared by 6 bases and J by 4 bases, with 13 bases between. There are 13 residues in the CDR3. Germline V CDR1 and CDR2: KGHSH, LQKENI. This CDR3 is CASSTLPEYEQYF. The CDR3 DNA reads TGTGCCAGCTCCACACTACCTGAGTACGAGCAGTACTTC.

This clonotype was seen at least ten times. The chain is built from TRBV20-1 and TRBJ2-7; D possibly corresponds to TRBD1 (5 bases). CDR1 DFQATT and CDR2 SNEGSKA come from the germline V gene (reference sequence). The V end was cut by 6 bases, the J end by 3 bases, with 21 bases between. The CDR3 sequence is 15 residues long. CDR3 in amino acids: CSATHDRPNIYEQYF. The CDR3 DNA is TGCAGTGCCACCCACGACAGACCAAATATCTACGAGCAGTACTTC.

This chain uses TRBV4-1 with TRBJ1-4; TRBD1 might be the D (5 bases). Deletions cut 0 bases from V and 12 bases from J, with 14 bases between. The germline V gene has CDR1 MGHRA and CDR2 YSYEKL. The CDR3 extends over 14 amino acids. The CDR3 region is CASSQDPDGGELFF. CDR3 DNA: TGCGCCAGCAGCCAAGACCCGGACGGAGGGGAACTGTTTTTT.